This TCR beta chain was recorded in a study of blood T cell repertoires in COVID-19. For the study at large: Material from acute and convalescent COVID-19 was sourced from the United States, Italy and Spain.

This clone was seen more than once but under ten times. Original processing notes: Scientists estimated how many nucleated cells there were by amplifying reference gene primers. Generated by immunoSEQ multiplex PCR, the TCRdb table keeps only in-frame clones and is missing some. V and J calls and clone size are those listed in that table; D and trimming were worked out from the DNA. In the table there are roughly 400,000 clones, over 75% of which are singletons. Germline assignment: CDR1 SGHTA and CDR2 FQGNSA. The CDR3 length is 16 residues. V shed 3 bases and J 4 bases; nucleotides not matched to a gene: 9. The Seattle patients joined while their infection was active and were tracked longitudinally afterward.

Sequencing was carried out using peripheral blood. The rearrangement links TRBV7-2 to TRBJ2-5; 9 nucleotides agree with TRBD2. This receptor was taken from a woman aged 55-75 years with COVID-19, enrolled during active disease. CDR3 residues: CASSFHAAGGPETQYF. In nucleotides, the CDR3 is TGTGCCAGCAGCTTTCACGCAGCGGGGGGCCCAGAGACCCAGTACTTC.